The 10 T cell receptor beta chains given below trace back to one sample, sequenced in a study of T cells in localized non-small cell lung cancer. Sequencing was performed with immunoSEQ multiplex PCR; in TCRdb, only in-frame clones are kept and a portion is missing. The repertoire includes approximately 6,000 clones, 80% to 90% of them detected once, and about 63% sits in the top ten. The sequencing used peripheral blood mononuclear cells, collected before any cancer treatment. These receptors all come from a female donor older than 55 with stage II lung adenocarcinoma.

In this sample, this clone turned up once. The chain links TRBV20-1 to TRBJ1-2, with unresolved D. Trimming took off 6 bases at V and 8 bases at J, with 13 bases between the two ends. Germline assignment: CDR1 DFQATT and CDR2 SNEGSKA (reference sequence). The CDR3 totals 11 residues. The CDR3 sequence is CSAVPPKGYTF. In DNA, the CDR3 is TGCAGTGCCGTGCCCCCTAAGGGCTACACCTTC.

This clone was seen a handful of times. The gene calls are TRBV5-1 and TRBJ1-1, with a weak D call TRBD1 (6 bases). This CDR3 spans 15 amino acids. V shed 0 bases and J shed 6 bases, with 15 bases lying between them. CDR1 is SGHRS and CDR2 is YFSETQ in the germline V gene. CDR3 sequence reads: CASSLASQGRAEAFF. CDR3 nucleotide sequence: TGCGCCAGCAGCTTGGCCTCTCAGGGGCGCGCTGAAGCTTTCTTT.

The V gene is TRBV29-1, the J gene TRBJ1-2; possibly TRBD1 for D (6 bases). This CDR3 is 13 amino acids long. Germline V gene data show CDR1 as SQVTM and CDR2 as ANQGSEA. V shed 4 bases and J shed 2 bases, with 11 bases lying between them. The CDR3 DNA follows: TGCAGCGTTGGTAACAGGGCCAACTATGGCTACACCTTC. Encoded protein: CSVGNRANYGYTF.

In this sample, this clone turned up once. V is TRBV10-3 and J is TRBJ1-2; weak D call: TRBD1 (5 bases). The CDR3 consists of 17 residues. V shed 0 bases and J shed 4 bases, with 18 bases lying between them. CDR1 is ENHRY and CDR2 is SYGVKD in the germline V gene. This chain's CDR3 is CAISESLDRGGAYGYTF. The CDR3 bases are TGTGCCATCAGTGAGTCGTTAGACCGAGGAGGGGCCTATGGCTACACCTTC.

DNA of the CDR3: TGTGCCAGCAGCTTATTCCTAGCGGGAAGGGATGAGCAGTTCTTC. This encodes CASSLFLAGRDEQFF. The chain employs TRBV7-3 and TRBJ2-1; TRBD2 aligns across 9 bases. The CDR3 contains 15 residues. V lost 2 bases and J lost 8; bases outside the gene matches: 7. Per the germline V gene, CDR1 is SGHTA and CDR2 is FQGTGA.

The chain combines TRBV7-3 with TRBJ2-2; D unresolved. The germline gives CDR1 SGHTA, CDR2 FQGTGA. The CDR3 is 11 amino acids. The V end was cut by 5 bases, the J end by 7 bases, with 5 bases between. The CDR3: CASSPGGELFF. The CDR3 DNA reads TGTGCCAGCAGCCCCGGCGGGGAGCTGTTTTTT.

The chain couples TRBV6-1 to TRBJ2-1; D may be TRBD2 (5 bases). V lost 6 bases to trimming and J lost 5 bases, with 17 bases between them. CDR1 is MNHNS, CDR2 SASEGT, per germline. This CDR3 has 15 amino acids. CDR3 residues: CASSAIEGFNNEQFF. DNA for the CDR3: TGTGCCAGCAGCGCTATAGAGGGTTTCAACAATGAGCAGTTCTTC.

V is TRBV5-1 and J is TRBJ1-6; 7 positions match TRBD1. The J segment lost 7 bases and the V segment lost 2 bases, leaving 9 bases of the junction unmatched. CDR3 length: 16 amino acids. Germline V lookup: CDR1 SGHRS, CDR2 YFSETQ. CDR3 coding DNA: TGCGCCAGCAGCTTCGGACCCGGGACAGAAAATTCACCCCTCCACTTT. Translated, it gives CASSFGPGTENSPLHF.

This chain uses TRBV5-4 with TRBJ2-1; D not certain. CDR3 length: 15 amino acids. V was clipped by 2 bases and J by 7 bases, with 16 bases between them. Per the germline V gene, CDR1 is SGHNT and CDR2 is YYREEE (reference sequence). CDR3 sequence: CASSFIGGARNEQFF. In nucleotides, the CDR3 is TGTGCCAGCAGCTTTATAGGTGGAGCGAGGAATGAGCAGTTCTTC. Drawing the rest from reference TRBV5-4 and TRBJ2-1, the complete variable domain is ETGVTQSPTHLIKTRGQQVTLRCSSQSGHNTVSWYQQALGQGPQFIFQYYREEENGRGNFPPRFSGLQFPNYSSELNVNALELDDSALYLCASSFIGGARNEQFFGPGTRLTVL.

This chain links TRBV7-9 with TRBJ2-3, with D uncertain. The CDR3 totals 18 residues. The V gene's germline CDR1 is SEHNR and CDR2 FQNEAQ (reference sequence). V gave up 4 bases and J gave up 8 bases, with 28 bases separating them. For the CDR3, the DNA is TGTGCCAGCAGCTCCCATTCCAGGACGGACGAACCCACCGGTACGCAGTATTTT. Its translation is CASSSHSRTDEPTGTQYF.